The 16 T cell receptor beta chains in this list originate from one sample, sequenced in a study. In TCRdb, the RT-PCR reads were re-called with MiXCR into one record per CDR3 protein. The table includes around 700,000 distinct CDR3 sequences, approximately 15% detected once. Specimen: memory CD4+ T cells from blood. Source of these receptors: a female donor in good health, serving as a healthy control.

Turning to this clonotype: A much larger clone lies a single base off, so this may be a read error. The CDR3 spells CASSSGGSSNQPQHF. The CDR3 DNA reads TGTGCCAGCAGTTCAGGGGGATCTAGCAATCAGCCCCAGCATTTT. This chain uses TRBV12-3 or TRBV12-4 with TRBJ1-5; TRBD1 matches 7 bases. The CDR3 extends over 15 amino acids. V was clipped by 4 bases and J by 0 bases; unmatched bases: 3.

This rearrangement joins TRBV6-6 to TRBJ2-5; 12 nucleotides align to TRBD2. From germline, CDR1 is MNHNY and CDR2 SVGAGI (reference sequence). This CDR3 has 15 amino acids. Trimming took 9 bases from V and 2 from J; bases not matched to a gene: 7. The CDR3 DNA is TGTGCCAGTCGGACTAGCGGGAATCCTCAAGAGACCCAGTACTTC. Amino acid sequence: CASRTSGNPQETQYF.

Only a few counts were recorded for this clonotype. The genes are TRBV27 and TRBJ1-3, with 8 bases lining up with TRBD1. Germline V lookup: CDR1 MNHEY, CDR2 SMNVEV (reference sequence). Trimming took 2 bases from V and 2 from J; bases not matched to a gene: 2. This CDR3 comprises 15 residues. The CDR3, as DNA: TGTGCCAGCAGTTTAGGACAGGGTACTGGAAACACCATATATTTT. Its translation: CASSLGQGTGNTIYF.

This clonotype was picked up a small number of times. The V and J genes are TRBV30 and TRBJ2-2; TRBD1 matches at 10 bases. CDR1 is GTSNPN, CDR2 SVGIG, per germline (reference sequence). V lost 3 bases, J lost 7 bases, and 2 bases stayed unmatched. The CDR3 consists of 13 residues. The chain's CDR3 is CAWRGTGVGELFF. The DNA for the CDR3 is TGTGCCTGGAGAGGGACAGGGGTCGGGGAGCTGTTTTTT.

V usage is TRBV7-9 and J usage is TRBJ1-1; perhaps TRBD1 as D (6 bases). The CDR3 extends over 16 amino acids. CDR1 is SEHNR and CDR2 is FQNEAQ in the germline V gene (reference sequence). V lost 5 bases and J 0 bases, leaving 16 bases between the germline ends. CDR3 in DNA: TGTGCCAGCAGCCCAGCCCTTGGACAGCTGAACACTGAAGCTTTCTTT. Its protein is CASSPALGQLNTEAFF.

This chain joins TRBV12-3 or TRBV12-4 and TRBJ2-1; 11 nucleotides line up with TRBD2. V lost 1 base and J lost 8; bases outside the gene matches: 1. The CDR3 has 14 residues. CDR3 amino acids: CASSLELAGDEQFF. The CDR3 DNA sequence: TGTGCCAGCAGTTTAGAACTAGCGGGGGATGAGCAGTTCTTC.

At least ten counts were recorded for this clonotype. This chain uses TRBV24-1 with TRBJ1-5; a possible D gene is TRBD1 (6 bases). The V gene lost 5 bases and the J gene lost 7 bases, with 11 bases spanning the gap. The CDR3 has 13 residues. From germline, CDR1 is KGHDR and CDR2 SFDVKD. The CDR3, as DNA: TGTGCCACCAGTGTGGCAGGGGAACAGCCCCAGCATTTT. Translating it yields CATSVAGEQPQHF.

The rearrangement joins TRBV7-3 to TRBJ1-1; no clear D gene. The V end lost 6 bases, the J end lost 1 base, and 12 bases lay between the germline ends. CDR1 is SGHTA and CDR2 is FQGTGA in the germline V gene. The CDR3 length is 14 residues. In nucleotides, the CDR3 is TGTGCCAGCAGGGCCCGCACAGAGAACACTGAAGCTTTCTTT. Translating it yields CASRARTENTEAFF.

The chain carries TRBV6-2 or TRBV6-3 and TRBJ2-1; a possible D gene is TRBD2 (5 bases). CDR1 and CDR2 (germline): MNHEY, SVGEGT. The CDR3 has 13 residues. Trimming took 4 bases from V and 7 from J, leaving 11 bases between them. CDR3 coding DNA: TGTGCCAGCAGTTTCTGGACTTTTAATGAGCAGTTCTTC. This sequence encodes CASSFWTFNEQFF.

This clonotype was observed many times. This sequence joins TRBV28 and TRBJ2-7, with no clear D. In germline, CDR1 is MDHEN, CDR2 SYDVKM. With 5 bases removed from V and 2 bases from J, the gap between germline ends came to 13 bases. The CDR3 runs to 14 residues. CDR3 sequence: CASSKNSPTYEQYF. DNA for the CDR3: TGTGCCAGCAGTAAGAACAGCCCTACCTACGAGCAGTACTTC. Filled out from reference TRBV28 and TRBJ2-7, the complete variable domain reads DVKVTQSSRYLVKRTGEKVFLECVQDMDHENMFWYRQDPGLGLRLIYFSYDVKMKEKGDIPEGYSVSREKKERFSLILESASTNQTSMYLCASSKNSPTYEQYFGPGTRLTVT.

This clonotype was counted only a few times. The chain uses TRBV20-1 and TRBJ2-5, with 7 positions matching TRBD2. The V and J ends lost 3 bases and 5 bases, in that order; junction bases with no gene match: 6. This CDR3 contains 13 residues. CDR1 is DFQATT and CDR2 is SNEGSKA in the germline V gene (reference sequence). This chain's CDR3 is CSASALAMETQYF. The CDR3 region has the DNA TGCAGTGCTAGTGCACTAGCGATGGAGACCCAGTACTTC.

The chain joins TRBV5-1 to TRBJ2-5; D is unresolved. The CDR3 is 12 residues long. Per the germline V gene, CDR1 is SGHRS and CDR2 is YFSETQ. Between the trimmed V and J ends, which lost 4 bases and 1 base, there was a span of 5 bases. The CDR3 loop reads CASSVIQETQYF. CDR3 DNA sequence: TGCGCCAGCAGCGTTATCCAAGAGACCCAGTACTTC.

This clonotype was observed many times. The chain combines TRBV10-2 with TRBJ2-1; unclear D gene. V was shortened by 2 bases and J by 6 bases, with 5 bases between the two germline ends. CDR1 is WSHSY and CDR2 is SAAADI in the germline V gene. The CDR3 spans 12 residues. The CDR3 DNA follows: TGCGCCAGCAGTGAGGGCCTCAATGAGCAGTTCTTC. Its protein is CASSEGLNEQFF.

In its sample, this clonotype was seen many times. The chain recombines TRBV12-3 or TRBV12-4 with TRBJ2-3; D is perhaps TRBD2 (5 bases). The CDR3 extends over 12 amino acids. The V gene lost 8 bases and the J gene lost 3 bases, with 9 bases spanning the gap. DNA of the CDR3: TGTGCCAGCGGCGGGCTAACAGATACGCAGTATTTT. It yields the protein CASGGLTDTQYF.

V usage is TRBV7-2 and J usage is TRBJ2-7; 7 bases map to TRBD1. With V trimmed by 5 bases and J by 3 bases, 10 bases remained unmatched. CDR1 is SGHTA, CDR2 FQGNSA, per germline. This CDR3 contains 15 residues. For the CDR3, the DNA is TGTGCCAGCAGCATCACCCGGACAGGATACTACGAGCAGTACTTC. It encodes CASSITRTGYYEQYF. Together with reference TRBV7-2 and TRBJ2-7, the CDR3 gives the full variable domain: GAGVSQSPSNKVTEKGKDVELRCDPISGHTALYWYRQSLGQGLEFLIYFQGNSAPDKSGLPSDRFSAERTGGSVSTLTIQRTQQEDSAVYLCASSITRTGYYEQYFGPGTRLTVT.

The chain couples TRBV6-5 to TRBJ2-7; D may match TRBD1 or TRBD2 (5 bases each). The V gene lost 11 bases and the J gene lost 0 bases, with 14 bases spanning the gap. This CDR3 spans 13 amino acids. CDR1 is MNHEY, CDR2 SVGAGI, per germline. CDR3 bases: TGTGCCTCAGGTCAGGGAGACTCCTACGAGCAGTACTTC. Protein: CASGQGDSYEQYF.